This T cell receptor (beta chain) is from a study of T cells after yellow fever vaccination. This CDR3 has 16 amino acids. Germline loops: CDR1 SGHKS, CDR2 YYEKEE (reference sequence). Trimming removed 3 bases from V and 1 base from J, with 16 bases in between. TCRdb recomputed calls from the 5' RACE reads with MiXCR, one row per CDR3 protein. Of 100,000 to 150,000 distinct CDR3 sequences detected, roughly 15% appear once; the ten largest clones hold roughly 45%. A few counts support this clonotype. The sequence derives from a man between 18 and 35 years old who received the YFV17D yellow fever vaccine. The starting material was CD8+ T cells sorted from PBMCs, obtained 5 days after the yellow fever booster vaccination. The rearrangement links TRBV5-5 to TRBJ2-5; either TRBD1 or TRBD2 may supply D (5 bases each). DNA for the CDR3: TGTGCCAGCAGCTCCCTTCCGTGGGGGACCCAAGAGACCCAGTACTTC. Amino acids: CASSSLPWGTQETQYF. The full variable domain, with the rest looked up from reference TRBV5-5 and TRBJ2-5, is DAGVTQSPTHLIKTRGQQVTLRCSPISGHKSVSWYQQVLGQGPQFIFQYYEKEERGRGNFPDRFSARQFPNYSSELNVNALLLGDSALYLCASSSLPWGTQETQYFGPGTRLLVL.